Below are 29 T cell receptor beta chains sequenced from a single sample in a study of cytotoxic CD8 clonotypes in ibrutinib-treated CLL. The protocol was immunoSEQ multiplex PCR, while the TCRdb copy is restricted to in-frame clones and leaves out a portion. Altogether 160,000 or so clones are present, approximately 91% being singletons, with the ten largest covering 3% to 3.5%. Sample: PBMCs, taken at disease progression, from a patient treated with ibrutinib. The source of these receptors is a human donor with chronic lymphocytic leukemia.

V is TRBV6-5 and J is TRBJ2-2, with 7 bases lining up with TRBD2. This CDR3 is built from 14 residues. Trimming cost V 0 bases and J 5 bases; bases outside gene matches: 0. Per germline, CDR1 MNHEY and CDR2 SVGAGI. CDR3 coding DNA: TGTGCCAGCAGTTACTCGCGGGGGACCGGGGAGCTGTTTTTT. This translates into CASSYSRGTGELFF.

The rearrangement links TRBV5-4 to TRBJ2-1, with 7 bases fitting TRBD2. The CDR3 has 15 residues. CDR1 and CDR2 from the germline V gene are SGHNT and YYREEE (reference sequence). The V segment lost 7 bases and the J segment 2 bases; nucleotides outside the gene matches: 9. CDR3 residues: CASGTSVRPYNEQFF. CDR3 sequence (DNA): TGTGCCAGCGGCACTAGCGTCCGCCCCTACAATGAGCAGTTCTTC.

This rearrangement joins TRBV13 to TRBJ1-1; the D gene is possibly TRBD1 (5 bases). The CDR3 length is 13 residues. V lost 5 bases and J 1 base, leaving 8 bases between the germline ends. Germline values: CDR1 PRHDT, CDR2 FYEKMQ (reference sequence). The DNA of the CDR3 is TGTGCCAGCAGCCTAGACAGGAACACTGAAGCTTTCTTT. It specifies CASSLDRNTEAFF.

V usage is TRBV7-9 and J usage is TRBJ1-2; no definite D call. V was shortened by 1 base and J by 4 bases, with 4 bases between the two germline ends. Per germline, CDR1 SEHNR and CDR2 FQNEAQ (reference sequence). The CDR3 consists of 12 residues. The CDR3 nucleotides are TGTGCCAGCAGCTTAGTCTCCTATGGCTACACCTTC. Amino acids: CASSLVSYGYTF.

Concerning this clone itself: This same CDR3 is encoded by further DNA sequences in the sample. This chain links TRBV9 with TRBJ2-2; D is unresolved. V lost 0 bases and J 5 bases, leaving 5 bases between the germline ends. Germline-derived CDR1 and CDR2 are SGDLS and YYNGEE. The CDR3 is 13 amino acids. CDR3: CASSVVDTGELFF. The CDR3 nucleotides are TGTGCCAGCAGCGTAGTAGATACCGGGGAGCTGTTTTTT.

The rearrangement joins TRBV6-8 to TRBJ2-7, with 10 bases aligning to TRBD1. CDR3 length: 17 residues. The V gene's germline CDR1 is MNHGY and CDR2 SAAAGT. The junction had 14 bases not matched to a gene; V was cut back by 7 bases and J by 2 bases. CDR3 sequence reads: CASMGGTGVLRTYEQYF. CDR3 in DNA: TGTGCCAGCATGGGAGGGACAGGGGTCCTCAGAACCTACGAGCAGTACTTC.

The genes are TRBV4-3 and TRBJ1-1; D may be TRBD1 (6 bases). The V and J ends lost 4 bases and 4 bases respectively, with 13 bases between them. CDR1 is LGHNA, CDR2 YSLEER, per germline. The CDR3 consists of 14 residues. CDR3: CASSLRGQGTEAFF. Written as DNA, the CDR3 is TGCGCCAGCAGCCTTCGGGGGCAAGGCACTGAAGCTTTCTTT.

The J gene is TRBJ1-2, the V gene TRBV10-3, with D possibly matching TRBD1 (5 bases). V shed 2 bases and J shed 0 bases, with 13 bases lying between them. Germline V gene lookup returns CDR1 ENHRY and CDR2 SYGVKD. The CDR3 loop spans 16 amino acids. For the CDR3, the DNA is TGTGCCATCAGTGAGACCTTGACAGACGCTAACTATGGCTACACCTTC. Translated: CAISETLTDANYGYTF.

V is TRBV7-9 and J is TRBJ1-5; D is possibly TRBD1 (6 bases). CDR3 length equals 16 residues. Trimming took 1 base from V and 3 from J, leaving 13 bases between them. Germline V lookup: CDR1 SEHNR, CDR2 FQNEAQ (reference sequence). CDR3 residues: CASSLGEDRFNQPQHF. CDR3 in DNA: TGTGCCAGCAGCTTAGGTGAGGACAGATTCAATCAGCCCCAGCATTTT.

The CDR3 DNA reads TGTGCCAGTCAAGCCAGGACAGGGGTTCACGAGCAGTACTTC. This gives the protein CASQARTGVHEQYF. V gene TRBV19 combines with J gene TRBJ2-7; TRBD1 aligns across 9 bases. Trimming removed 8 bases from V and 5 bases from J; junction bases left unmatched: 10. The CDR3 totals 14 residues. Germline values: CDR1 LNHDA, CDR2 SQIVND (reference sequence).

This rearrangement joins TRBV11-1 to TRBJ1-1; the D gene is possibly TRBD1 (5 bases). The CDR3 is 14 residues long. Germline lookup yields CDR1 SGHAT and CDR2 FQDESV (reference sequence). V dropped 0 bases and J dropped 4 bases, with 9 bases sitting between them. CDR3 bases: TGTGCCAGCAGCTTAGCAGGGGAGGGCACTGAAGCTTTCTTT. As protein: CASSLAGEGTEAFF.

The CDR3 is CASSLGGGNTEAFF. CDR3 DNA: TGTGCCAGCAGCTTAGGAGGGGGTAACACTGAAGCTTTCTTT. The chain links TRBV7-3 to TRBJ1-1, with TRBD1 as a possible D gene (6 bases). V was trimmed by 2 bases and J by 2 bases, leaving 9 bases between them. This CDR3 has 14 amino acids. CDR1 SGHTA and CDR2 FQGTGA come from the germline V gene.

This chain joins TRBV7-9 and TRBJ2-7; 10 bases map to TRBD1. Germline CDR1 is SEHNR and CDR2 is FQNEAQ (reference sequence). Trimming removed 2 bases from V and 7 bases from J; junction bases left unmatched: 8. The CDR3 runs to 15 residues. The CDR3: CASSLRGQGPGEQYF. The CDR3 region has the DNA TGTGCCAGCAGCTTAAGGGGACAGGGGCCGGGGGAGCAGTACTTC. Drawing the rest from reference TRBV7-9 and TRBJ2-7, the complete variable domain is DTGVSQNPRHKITKRGQNVTFRCDPISEHNRLYWYRQTLGQGPEFLTYFQNEAQLEKSRLLSDRFSAERPKGSFSTLEIQRTEQGDSAMYLCASSLRGQGPGEQYFGPGTRLTVT.

The chain is built from TRBV2 and TRBJ2-7, with TRBD1 identical over 8 bases. After removal of 9 bases from V and 3 bases from J, the junction contained 7 bases not matched to a gene. Germline assignment: CDR1 SNHLY and CDR2 FYNNEI. The CDR3 extends over 13 amino acids. CDR3 sequence (DNA): TGTGCCAGGGGACAGGCCGGGGACTACGAGCAGTACTTC. Residues: CARGQAGDYEQYF.

The J gene is TRBJ1-1, the V gene TRBV6-5; the D gene is possibly TRBD1 (5 bases). The CDR3 is 16 residues long. The V end was cut by 0 bases, the J end by 1 base, with 12 bases between. Germline V gives CDR1 MNHEY, CDR2 SVGAGI. The CDR3 region has the DNA TGTGCCAGCAGTTACTCGTCGCGCGGGACGAACACTGAAGCTTTCTTT. Translating gives CASSYSSRGTNTEAFF.

The chain uses TRBV27 and TRBJ1-1; D is ambiguous. The V gene lost 5 bases and the J gene lost 0 bases, with 7 bases spanning the gap. Germline lookup yields CDR1 MNHEY and CDR2 SMNVEV (reference sequence). The CDR3 covers 13 residues. CDR3 amino acids: CASSPTLNTEAFF. CDR3 DNA sequence: TGTGCCAGCAGTCCAACACTGAACACTGAAGCTTTCTTT.

V gene TRBV19 combines with J gene TRBJ2-7, with no clear D. The CDR3 totals 11 residues. CDR1 is LNHDA and CDR2 is SQIVND in the germline V gene (reference sequence). The germline V and J ends were trimmed by 1 base and 6 bases, with 4 bases remaining between them. This chain's CDR3 is CASSIGAEQYF. DNA of the CDR3: TGTGCCAGTAGTATAGGGGCCGAGCAGTACTTC.

V is TRBV27 and J is TRBJ2-7; TRBD2 matches 10 bases. V was clipped by 5 bases and J by 3 bases; unmatched bases: 7. CDR3 length equals 15 residues. Germline V CDR1 and CDR2: MNHEY, SMNVEV (reference sequence). For the CDR3, the DNA is TGTGCCAGCAGTGTATATCAGCGGGAGGGCTACGAGCAGTACTTC. Amino acid sequence: CASSVYQREGYEQYF.

The V gene is TRBV21-1, the J gene TRBJ2-1; the table's TRBD2 call for D was not verified on the DNA. TRBV21-1 is a pseudogene segment. This CDR3 contains 18 residues. The CDR3 DNA follows: TGTGCCAGCAGCCTGGAGAGCGCAGCGCCCCCTTCCTACAATGAGCAGTTCTTC. Protein product: CASSLESAAPPSYNEQFF.

This chain links TRBV12-5 with TRBJ2-3; TRBD1 matches at 8 bases. There are 16 residues in the CDR3. With V trimmed by 4 bases and J by 5 bases, 11 bases remained unmatched. Looked up from germline, CDR1 is LGHNT and CDR2 is FRNRAP. CDR3 protein: CASGWGTGHAGDTQYF. In nucleotides, the CDR3 is TGTGCTAGTGGTTGGGGGACAGGTCATGCCGGAGATACGCAGTATTTT. Using reference TRBV12-5 and TRBJ2-3 for the parts outside the CDR3, the full variable domain is DARVTQTPRHKVTEMGQEVTMRCQPILGHNTVFWYRQTMMQGLELLAYFRNRAPLDDSGMPKDRFSAEMPDATLATLKIQPSEPRDSAVYFCASGWGTGHAGDTQYFGPGTRLTVL.

This chain uses TRBV19 with TRBJ1-2; 8 bases match TRBD1. Germline values: CDR1 LNHDA, CDR2 SQIVND (reference sequence). The junction had 3 bases not matched to a gene; V was cut back by 4 bases and J by 5 bases. The CDR3 extends over 13 amino acids. CDR3 sequence: CASSTDREYGYTF. The CDR3 DNA sequence: TGTGCCAGTAGTACGGACAGGGAGTATGGCTACACCTTC.

The chain joins TRBV27 to TRBJ1-4, with a weak D call TRBD1 (5 bases). The germline gives CDR1 MNHEY, CDR2 SMNVEV (reference sequence). This CDR3 is built from 15 residues. Trimming left V 2 bases short and J 8 bases short, with 15 bases between. The CDR3 DNA follows: TGTGCCAGCAGTTTACGTCCCCAGGGCTGGGAAAAACTGTTTTTT. The encoded protein is CASSLRPQGWEKLFF.

The chain employs TRBV29-1 and TRBJ2-7; 9 nucleotides match TRBD1. This CDR3 comprises 12 residues. Germline V lookup: CDR1 SQVTM, CDR2 ANQGSEA. V gave up 5 bases and J gave up 3 bases; unmatched junction bases: 2. CDR3 residues: CSVWTGDYEQYF. CDR3 nucleotides: TGCAGCGTTTGGACAGGGGACTACGAGCAGTACTTC.

V gene TRBV9 combines with J gene TRBJ1-1; D is undetermined. Germline V lookup: CDR1 SGDLS, CDR2 YYNGEE. V gave up 3 bases and J gave up 5 bases, with 5 bases separating them. The CDR3 is made up of 11 amino acids. DNA of the CDR3: TGTGCCAGCAGCGCAACTACTGAAGCTTTCTTT. It codes for CASSATTEAFF.

The J gene is TRBJ1-3, the V gene TRBV2, with D hard to call. From germline, CDR1 is SNHLY and CDR2 FYNNEI. V was cut by 3 bases and J by 0 bases, with 15 bases left in between. The CDR3 covers 17 residues. The CDR3 region is CASSDGPGHSSGNTIYF. For the CDR3, the DNA is TGTGCCAGCAGTGATGGTCCAGGCCACAGCTCTGGAAACACCATATATTTT.

The genes are TRBV6-6 and TRBJ1-4, with a tentative D call TRBD1 (5 bases). Per germline, CDR1 MNHNY and CDR2 SVGAGI (reference sequence). The CDR3 is 15 residues long. Trimming took 6 bases from V and 5 from J, leaving 16 bases between them. The CDR3 nucleotides read TGTGCCAGCAGCTTCAGGGATTGGGTAAATGAAAAACTGTTTTTT. Protein product: CASSFRDWVNEKLFF.

V usage is TRBV11-2 and J usage is TRBJ1-2, with D perhaps TRBD1 (6 bases). Germline values: CDR1 SGHAT, CDR2 FQNNGV. V was clipped by 4 bases and J by 5 bases, with 17 bases between them. The CDR3 is 15 amino acids. CDR3 nucleotides: TGTGCCAGCAGCTCACTCCTAGGGGGTGGGTATGGCTACACCTTC. The encoded protein is CASSSLLGGGYGYTF.

The V and J genes are TRBV11-2 and TRBJ2-5, with D possibly being TRBD2 (5 bases). The CDR3 extends over 13 amino acids. Germline assignment: CDR1 SGHAT and CDR2 FQNNGV. Between the trimmed V and J ends, which lost 5 bases and 0 bases, there was a span of 7 bases. CDR3 sequence (DNA): TGTGCCAGCAGCCGGGGAAACCAAGAGACCCAGTACTTC. Its translation: CASSRGNQETQYF. The variable domain in full, with the rest retrieved from reference TRBV11-2 and TRBJ2-5, is EAGVAQSPRYKIIEKRQSVAFWCNPISGHATLYWYQQILGQGPKLLIQFQNNGVVDDSQLPKDRFSAERLKGVDSTLKIQPAKLEDSAVYLCASSRGNQETQYFGPGTRLLVL.

J is TRBJ1-1 and V is TRBV7-9; unclear D gene. There are 14 residues in the CDR3. Germline CDR1 SEHNR, CDR2 FQNEAQ (reference sequence). V shed 2 bases and J shed 5 bases, with 12 bases lying between them. In nucleotides, the CDR3 is TGTGCCAGCAGCTTACAACCCAGTGGGACTGAAGCTTTCTTT. Its translation: CASSLQPSGTEAFF.